The rows below give T cell receptor beta chains drawn from one sample of a study of blood T cell repertoires in COVID-19. Only in-frame clones appear in the TCRdb table, and some are missing; sequencing was by immunoSEQ multiplex PCR. Among approximately 90,000 clones listed, around 75% were seen once. Sequenced: peripheral blood. These receptors all come from a man between 65 and 85 years old with COVID-19, enrolled during active disease. Each CDR3 is given with its conserved first and last residue. D genes are given only for firm matches. Clone size is not always given. Where it is, it says once, few, many or a class for expanded clones.

J,V,D,size,CDR3,DNA
TRBJ1-6,TRBV11-2,-,-,CASSLLSGGNSPLHF,TGTGCCAGCAGCTTACTGAGTGGGGGGAATTCACCCCTCCACTTT
TRBJ2-2,TRBV14,-,few,CASSQLTSGLFF,TGTGCCAGCAGCCAATTAACCAGTGGGCTGTTTTTT
TRBJ1-1,TRBV7-2,TRBD1,-,CASSRRQGNTEAFF,TGTGCCAGCAGCAGAAGACAGGGTAACACTGAAGCTTTCTTT
TRBJ2-5,TRBV29-1,-,-,CSATLRFGTQYF,TGCAGCGCAACCCTACGATTCGGGACCCAGTACTTC
TRBJ1-1,TRBV10-3,-,-,CAIRGGMNTEAFF,TGTGCCATCAGAGGCGGGATGAACACTGAAGCTTTCTTT
TRBJ2-1,TRBV3-1/TRBV3-2,TRBD2,-,CASSQDRGSGGYNEQFF,TGTGCCAGCAGCCAAGATCGTGGTAGCGGGGGCTACAATGAGCAGTTCTTC
TRBJ1-2,TRBV6-1,-,once,CASSDLQDRNYGYTF,TGTGCCAGCAGTGACCTACAGGACAGAAACTATGGCTACACCTTC
TRBJ2-1,TRBV7-2,-,once,CASSPTGQHNEQFF,TGTGCCAGCAGCCCAACCGGACAGCACAATGAGCAGTTCTTC
TRBJ1-2,TRBV28,-,-,CASSSGWQGHRGYTF,TGTGCCAGCAGCTCCGGGTGGCAGGGGCATCGTGGCTACACCTTC
TRBJ2-3,TRBV2,-,-,CASSEPSSQYF,TGTGCCAGCAGTGAACCCAGTTCCCAGTATTTT
TRBJ2-7,TRBV28,-,-,CASSFTPHPEQYF,TGTGCCAGCAGTTTCACTCCCCACCCCGAGCAGTACTTC